These 29 T cell receptor beta chains share one sample of origin, sequenced in a study of blood T cell repertoires in COVID-19. Sequencing used immunoSEQ multiplex PCR; TCRdb keeps in-frame clones, though not all of them. The top ten hold roughly 8% of the sample, which has roughly 220,000 clones, roughly 81% seen once. Sequenced input: peripheral blood. Receptors originate from an elderly woman with COVID-19, enrolled during active disease.

In its sample, this clone was seen a few times. V is TRBV25-1 and J is TRBJ1-6, with D hard to call. This CDR3 has 13 amino acids. Germline-derived CDR1 and CDR2 are MGHDK and SYGVNS. V dropped 7 bases and J dropped 7 bases, with 11 bases sitting between them. This CDR3 reads CASTLGKNSPLHF. CDR3 DNA: TGTGCCAGCACTCTCGGTAAAAATTCACCCCTCCACTTT.

This CDR3 is CASSRGGQGVLAETQYF. The CDR3 bases are TGTGCCAGCAGTCGAGGAGGACAGGGCGTATTAGCAGAGACCCAGTACTTC. The rearrangement uses TRBV6-6 and TRBJ2-5; 8 bases match TRBD1. The ends lost 5 bases at V and 4 bases at J; junction bases unmatched: 15. Germline CDR1 MNHNY, CDR2 SVGAGI (reference sequence). The CDR3 runs to 17 residues.

The V call is TRBV7-9, the J call TRBJ2-7; tentatively, D is TRBD1 (6 bases). V was trimmed by 5 bases and J by 12 bases, leaving 17 bases between them. Germline V lookup: CDR1 SEHNR, CDR2 FQNEAQ (reference sequence). The length of the CDR3 is 12 residues. As DNA, the CDR3 is TGTGCCAGCAGCCGCGATTGGCAGGGGCGGTACTTC. It specifies CASSRDWQGRYF.

V gene TRBV30 combines with J gene TRBJ2-3, with D hard to call. The CDR3 covers 15 residues. Germline lookup yields CDR1 GTSNPN and CDR2 SVGIG (reference sequence). With 4 bases removed from V and 4 bases from J, the gap between germline ends came to 18 bases. This chain's CDR3 is CAWTPTGLGADTQYF. CDR3 sequence (DNA): TGTGCCTGGACTCCTACCGGCTTGGGCGCAGATACGCAGTATTTT.

The chain uses TRBV28 and TRBJ2-7; D possibly corresponds to TRBD2 (5 bases). The CDR3 has 14 residues. Per the germline V gene, CDR1 is MDHEN and CDR2 is SYDVKM. The V end was cut by 3 bases, the J end by 7 bases, with 16 bases between. CDR3 in amino acids: CASSFSGILGEQYF. DNA for the CDR3: TGTGCCAGCAGTTTCTCCGGGATCCTAGGGGAGCAGTACTTC.

The chain couples TRBV19 to TRBJ2-7; TRBD1 matches at 8 bases. J was trimmed by 5 bases and V by 6 bases; bases with no gene match: 9. This CDR3 has 14 amino acids. Per the germline V gene, CDR1 is LNHDA and CDR2 is SQIVND (reference sequence). The CDR3 is CASSPGSGGHEQYF. In DNA, the CDR3 is TGTGCCAGTAGCCCCGGGTCAGGGGGCCACGAGCAGTACTTC.

This clone appeared many times. This chain joins TRBV19 and TRBJ1-6; TRBD1 aligns across 8 bases. Germline V lookup: CDR1 LNHDA, CDR2 SQIVND (reference sequence). V was pared by 6 bases and J by 1 base, with 5 bases of the junction left unmatched. The CDR3 has 16 residues. DNA for the CDR3: TGTGCCAGTAGGAGAAGGACAGGGTCCTATAATTCACCCCTCCACTTT. Protein sequence: CASRRRTGSYNSPLHF.

This clone was observed a handful of times. This rearrangement joins TRBV27 to TRBJ1-1; 7 nucleotides match TRBD1. The germline V gene encodes CDR1 MNHEY and CDR2 SMNVEV (reference sequence). The CDR3 consists of 13 residues. V lost 6 bases to trimming and J lost 0 bases; unmatched junction nucleotides: 1. CDR3 residues: CASSRGMNTEAFF. The CDR3 DNA reads as TGTGCCAGCAGCAGGGGGATGAACACTGAAGCTTTCTTT.

The chain combines TRBV2 with TRBJ2-6, with 9 bases identical to TRBD1. The V gene's germline CDR1 is SNHLY and CDR2 FYNNEI. Trimming took 5 bases from V and 0 from J; bases not matched to a gene: 17. The CDR3 has 21 amino acids. This chain's CDR3 is CASSYLNADRGGFSGANVLTF. CDR3 nucleotides: TGTGCCAGCAGTTACCTAAACGCCGACAGGGGGGGCTTCTCTGGGGCCAACGTCCTGACTTTC.

Worth noting for this clone: Other DNA sequences in this specimen translate into the identical CDR3. The chain uses TRBV18 and TRBJ1-1, with a tentative D call TRBD1 (5 bases). With 3 bases removed from V and 4 bases from J, the gap between germline ends came to 9 bases. Germline loops: CDR1 KGHSH, CDR2 LQKENI. This CDR3 spans 13 amino acids. CDR3 region: CASSPTRGTEAFF. The CDR3 DNA reads TGTGCCAGCTCACCTACAAGGGGCACTGAAGCTTTCTTT.

The genes are TRBV5-1 and TRBJ1-1, with D unclear. The CDR3 loop spans 13 amino acids. Germline V gives CDR1 SGHRS, CDR2 YFSETQ. The V and J ends lost 2 bases and 0 bases respectively, with 5 bases between them. This chain's CDR3 is CASSLLLNTEAFF. The DNA for the CDR3 is TGCGCCAGCAGCTTATTATTGAACACTGAAGCTTTCTTT.

The rearrangement uses TRBV5-4 and TRBJ2-6; possible D gene TRBD1, 6 bases. V lost 2 bases to trimming and J lost 2 bases, with 17 bases between them. The CDR3 contains 18 residues. Germline V gene data show CDR1 as SGHNT and CDR2 as YYREEE (reference sequence). DNA of the CDR3: TGTGCCAGCAGCTTTGGGGGCTTTGGAGACACTGGGGCCAACGTCCTGACTTTC. It yields the protein CASSFGGFGDTGANVLTF. Supplemented by reference TRBV5-4 and TRBJ2-6, the full variable domain reads ETGVTQSPTHLIKTRGQQVTLRCSSQSGHNTVSWYQQALGQGPQFIFQYYREEENGRGNFPPRFSGLQFPNYSSELNVNALELDDSALYLCASSFGGFGDTGANVLTFGAGSRLTVL.

The V call is TRBV6-1, the J call TRBJ1-6, with 9 bases aligning to TRBD1. Trimming took 2 bases from V and 6 from J; bases not matched to a gene: 2. Germline V gene sequence: CDR1 MNHNS, CDR2 SASEGT. This CDR3 contains 15 residues. CDR3 loop: CASSELDRGNSPLHF. The DNA of the CDR3 is TGTGCCAGCAGTGAATTGGACAGGGGTAATTCACCCCTCCACTTT.

This chain links TRBV28 with TRBJ2-7; 10 bases line up with TRBD1. Germline V gene sequence: CDR1 MDHEN, CDR2 SYDVKM. This CDR3 has 15 residues. V lost 3 bases to trimming and J lost 6 bases; unmatched junction nucleotides: 8. The CDR3 DNA sequence: TGTGCCAGCAGTTTGGCCGGGACAGGGGCCCTCGAGCAGTACTTC. This sequence encodes CASSLAGTGALEQYF. Variable domain in full (rest from reference TRBV28 and TRBJ2-7): DVKVTQSSRYLVKRTGEKVFLECVQDMDHENMFWYRQDPGLGLRLIYFSYDVKMKEKGDIPEGYSVSREKKERFSLILESASTNQTSMYLCASSLAGTGALEQYFGPGTRLTVT.

The chain uses TRBV24-1 and TRBJ1-5; no definite D call. CDR3 length equals 10 residues. The germline V gene encodes CDR1 KGHDR and CDR2 SFDVKD. The V end lost 9 bases, the J end lost 7 bases, and 6 bases lay between the germline ends. CDR3 protein: CATPKQPQHF. CDR3 DNA: TGTGCCACCCCTAAGCAGCCCCAGCATTTT.

The chain employs TRBV19 and TRBJ1-1; D unresolved. This CDR3 has 14 amino acids. The V gene lost 3 bases and the J gene lost 10 bases, with 18 bases spanning the gap. Germline V gives CDR1 LNHDA, CDR2 SQIVND (reference sequence). DNA of the CDR3: TGTGCCAGTAGTATCCCCCCCACCGACGGAGCAGCTTTCTTT. Residues: CASSIPPTDGAAFF.

The CDR3, as DNA: TGTGCCAGCAGCTTAGTTCAGTACGAGCAGTACTTC. It yields the protein CASSLVQYEQYF. The chain couples TRBV7-9 to TRBJ2-7; D unclear. The CDR3 covers 12 residues. Trimming took 1 base from V and 4 from J, leaving 5 bases between them. Per germline, CDR1 SEHNR and CDR2 FQNEAQ (reference sequence).

This sequence joins TRBV19 and TRBJ2-3, with D possibly TRBD1 on 5 matching bases. The V and J ends lost 3 bases and 4 bases respectively, with 11 bases between them. CDR3 size: 14 residues. Germline lookup yields CDR1 LNHDA and CDR2 SQIVND (reference sequence). The CDR3 DNA reads TGTGCCAGTAGTATTATGACAGTCGCAGATACGCAGTATTTT. It yields the protein CASSIMTVADTQYF. Filled out from reference TRBV19 and TRBJ2-3, the complete variable domain reads DGGITQSPKYLFRKEGQNVTLSCEQNLNHDAMYWYRQDPGQGLRLIYYSQIVNDFQKGDIAEGYSVSREKKESFPLTVTSAQKNPTAFYLCASSIMTVADTQYFGPGTRLTVL.

This clone was counted between two and nine times. This chain connects TRBV9 to TRBJ1-1, with TRBD1 as a possible D gene (5 bases). Germline assignment: CDR1 SGDLS and CDR2 YYNGEE. V dropped 0 bases and J dropped 4 bases, with 13 bases sitting between them. The CDR3 covers 15 residues. The CDR3 coding sequence is TGTGCCAGCAGCGTAGATAACAGGCTGGGCACTGAAGCTTTCTTT. Protein sequence: CASSVDNRLGTEAFF.

This chain uses TRBV27 with TRBJ1-5; TRBD1 matches 8 bases. The CDR3 is 18 residues long. J lost 0 bases, V lost 6 bases, and 13 bases had no gene match. CDR1 is MNHEY, CDR2 SMNVEV, per germline (reference sequence). CDR3 sequence (DNA): TGTGCCAGCAGGAAGACAGGGGCTCAATATTATAGCAATCAGCCCCAGCATTTT. As protein: CASRKTGAQYYSNQPQHF.

The V gene is TRBV19, the J gene TRBJ2-2, with D possibly matching TRBD2 (6 bases). Between the trimmed V and J ends, which lost 6 bases and 9 bases, there was a span of 20 bases. Germline values: CDR1 LNHDA, CDR2 SQIVND (reference sequence). CDR3 length: 15 residues. CDR3 nucleotide sequence: TGTGCCAGTAGCCCCGGGACTCCCACCCGGCGGGAGCTGTTTTTT. Amino acids: CASSPGTPTRRELFF. Full variable domain (rest looked up from reference TRBV19 and TRBJ2-2): DGGITQSPKYLFRKEGQNVTLSCEQNLNHDAMYWYRQDPGQGLRLIYYSQIVNDFQKGDIAEGYSVSREKKESFPLTVTSAQKNPTAFYLCASSPGTPTRRELFFGEGSRLTVL.

The chain employs TRBV5-1 and TRBJ1-2, with D hard to call. CDR3 length equals 13 residues. The V gene's germline CDR1 is SGHRS and CDR2 YFSETQ. V lost 0 bases and J 4 bases, leaving 7 bases between the germline ends. CDR3 sequence reads: CASSLAPGYGYTF. CDR3 nucleotides: TGCGCCAGCAGCTTGGCTCCAGGCTATGGCTACACCTTC.

The chain couples TRBV2 to TRBJ2-7; 9 positions match TRBD1. Germline V gene lookup returns CDR1 SNHLY and CDR2 FYNNEI. CDR3 length: 15 residues. The V and J ends lost 5 bases and 3 bases, in that order; junction bases with no gene match: 8. The CDR3 nucleotides read TGTGCCAGCAGTTCCCCGACAGGGGGGCGCTACGAGCAGTACTTC. It encodes CASSSPTGGRYEQYF.

This clone occurred a few times. The chain links TRBV5-4 to TRBJ2-1, with TRBD2 identical over 8 bases. From germline, CDR1 is SGHNT and CDR2 YYREEE (reference sequence). The CDR3 contains 15 residues. Trimming at V came to 4 bases and at J to 1 base, leaving 4 bases not matched to a gene. The CDR3 loop reads CASSHSGGSYNEQFF. In DNA form, the CDR3 reads TGTGCCAGCAGCCACAGCGGGGGTTCCTACAATGAGCAGTTCTTC.

This sequence joins TRBV3-1 (or the pseudogene TRBV3-2) and TRBJ2-6; TRBD2 aligns across 7 bases. Germline CDR1 and CDR2: LGHDT and YNNKEL (reference sequence). Losses at the gene ends were 4 bases for V and 0 bases for J; bases not matched to a gene: 6. The CDR3 is 17 residues long. The CDR3: CASSRTGGSSGANVLTF. The CDR3, as DNA: TGTGCCAGCAGCCGAACGGGAGGCTCCTCTGGGGCCAACGTCCTGACTTTC.

This clone was seen once. This chain uses TRBV19 with TRBJ2-7, with 7 bases that match TRBD1. CDR3 size: 15 residues. Germline CDR1 reads LNHDA; CDR2 reads SQIVND (reference sequence). J lost 1 base, V lost 4 bases, and 7 bases had no gene match. CDR3 DNA sequence: TGTGCCAGTAGTACCCCCGGGACAGCGTCCTACGAGCAGTACTTC. Amino acid sequence: CASSTPGTASYEQYF.

This chain joins TRBV21-1 and TRBJ1-6. TRBV21-1 is a listed pseudogene. CDR3 size: 14 residues. Here the CDR3 reads CASSGLDYNSPLHF. CDR3 in DNA: TGTGCCAGCAGCGGTTTAGATTATAATTCACCCCTCCACTTT.

The rearrangement links TRBV6-5 to TRBJ2-7, with 8 bases aligning to TRBD1. The CDR3 sequence is 15 residues long. With 0 bases clipped from V and 1 base from J, the junction kept 2 bases outside the gene matches. Germline CDR1 is MNHEY and CDR2 is SVGAGI. The DNA for the CDR3 is TGTGCCAGCAGTTACTCGACAGGGGCGTCCTACGAGCAGTACTTC. This translates into CASSYSTGASYEQYF.

The rearrangement links TRBV7-2 to TRBJ2-1; 9 bases line up with TRBD2. The length of the CDR3 is 16 residues. V dropped 6 bases and J dropped 2; count of bases not matched to a gene: 8. Looked up from germline, CDR1 is SGHTA and CDR2 is FQGNSA. As DNA, the CDR3 is TGTGCCAGCAGGAATCCAGCGGGGGGCACCTACAATGAGCAGTTCTTC. As protein: CASRNPAGGTYNEQFF.